This note documents a single TCR beta chain sequence. There is no known antigen for this receptor. No much larger clone exists at a distance of one base, and base qualities are not known. The same CDR3 can be traced to other DNA sequences in this sample. Using the deep immunoSEQ assay, multiplex PCR amplified TCR CDR3 regions from genomic DNA. Extracted genomic DNA from each cell subset was spread evenly across all wells of several immunoSEQ 96-well plates, with each plate serving as a replicate. For sorted subsets, around 0.2 ug genomic DNA, equal to about 30,000 T cell genomes, was loaded into each replicate PCR. The purified libraries were quantified using a Qubit 3.0 fluorometer, sized with a Bioanalyzer 2100, and then quantified again using the KAPA Library Quantification kit. Every immunoSEQ 96-well plate was sequenced on a dedicated single-read 150-cycle Illumina NextSeq 550 flow cell. The published analysis was carried out like this. The immunoSEQ output contained only junctional sequences without quality scores, so filtering could not match that applied to full-length reads. Sequences were annotated with PyIR, a Python wrapper for IgBLAST v1.9, using IMGT germline references to assign V/J genes and CDR3. Reads were removed for weak V/J assignments (E-value above 1e-6), missing CDR3, stop codons, out-of-frame junctions, or ambiguous translated residues. V3J clonotypes were defined as sequences sharing the same inferred V gene, J gene, and CDR3 amino acid sequence. The percentage overlap between two repertoires was calculated by dividing the number of shared unique clonotypes by the size of the smaller repertoire. RTK rarefaction, the Chao1 estimator, and Recon v2.1 estimates of unobserved clonotypes were used to assess repertoire richness. Generation probabilities for all TCRbeta clonotypes obtained by the gDNA method from a handful of donors were computed using OLGA. TCRdb's version of the immuneACCESS table is confined to in-frame rearrangements and falls short of the full clone set. An unresolved V gene accounts for under half of the shortfall where checked; the remainder is of unknown origin. V and J calls and clone size follow that table, whereas D and trimming were derived from the DNA. This sample has roughly 2.6 million clones in its table, and more than 90% of those were observed once. The ten largest account for over 0.12% of the sample.

The germline V gene (reference sequence) provides CDR1 SEHNR and CDR2 FQNEAQ. After removal of 5 bases from V and 4 bases from J, the junction retains 3 bases not matched to a gene. The CDR3 contains 14 residues, cysteine and phenylalanine counted. The DNA shown is the 42-base CDR3, in frame from base 1. This record belongs to a study of shared clonotypes between healthy human individuals (dated by TCRdb to about 2020). General notes on the study: Three men and a couple of women, aged 18 to 49 years, made up the cohort. Per donor, three plates each were used for CD4 naive and CD4 memory, two for CD8 naive, and one for CD8 memory. The study deeply sequenced blood TCR repertoires of about 5 healthy adults to estimate repertoire size and the extent of clonotype sharing between individuals. To increase sequencing depth and limit assay-specific biases, TCR repertoire library preparation and sequencing were carried out by different laboratories using diverse techniques. Between about 0.9 and 10 billion PBMCs per donor were obtained by leukapheresis.

What the research found in general, with its limitations: Because the study included only a small number of donors, the genetic and exposure-history diversity represented was limited. Sampling was restricted to blood, and TCR repertoires in tissue are likely to differ from TCR repertoires in blood. Larger estimated clonotype richness was generally found for naive subsets than for memory subsets. Based on pairwise subsampling, the degree of clonotype sharing among donors was expected to be affected by sequencing depth. When several donors were compared, the shared fraction of clonotypes was around 4.6% for naive CD4, approximately 3.5% for naive CD8, more than 2% for memory CD4, and roughly 0.43% for memory CD8. Clonotypes shared by all four sorted-subset donors showed higher generation probabilities than non-shared clonotypes. Even with the large sequencing depth, rarefaction of the sorted-subset datasets indicated that sequencing was incomplete.

The donors were healthy, HIV-negative adults who had no recently reported acute infections or vaccinations. All donors were Caucasian adults living in Nashville, Tennessee, USA. CD4+ T cells were enriched through magnetic negative selection, after which naive cells were positively selected on CD45RA and the remaining negative fraction served as the memory subset. After blood collection by leukapheresis, PBMCs were isolated using Ficoll-Histopaque density gradient centrifugation and then cryopreserved in the vapor phase of liquid nitrogen. Analytical flow cytometry was used to check the purity and quantity of every magnetically sorted T cell population. Genomic DNA was isolated from each sorted fraction and quantified by UV absorbance on a Nanodrop 2000c.

The V and J genes are TRBV7-9 and TRBJ2-3, with 10 bases aligning to TRBD2. This TCR came from a man in his late teens or twenties in good health. Material for sequencing was naive CD4+ T cells sorted from blood. Reading the label with the study, this specimen's cell subset or site is: CD45RA+ positively selected. In nucleotides, the sequence is TGTGCCAGCAGCCCGAGCGGGGGGGCAGATACGCAGTATTTT. This gives the protein CASSPSGGADTQYF. With the rest looked up from the reference TRBV7-9 and TRBJ2-3 genes rather than sequenced, the full variable domain is DTGVSQNPRHKITKRGQNVTFRCDPISEHNRLYWYRQTLGQGPEFLTYFQNEAQLEKSRLLSDRFSAERPKGSFSTLEIQRTEQGDSAMYLCASSPSGGADTQYFGPGTRLTVL.